The 2 T cell receptor beta chains below were found in one sample sequenced in a study of radiotherapy plus CTLA-4 blockade in lung cancer. Profiled with immunoSEQ multiplex PCR; TCRdb holds only in-frame clones, not every one. The sample includes roughly 73,000 clones, roughly 84% of them seen just once. Source: peripheral blood, taken from a patient treated with radiotherapy plus ipilimumab. Receptor source: a human donor with non-small cell lung cancer that progressed on radiotherapy plus ipilimumab.

The J gene is TRBJ1-5, the V gene TRBV28; the D is unclear. The CDR3 consists of 11 residues. The germline V gene has CDR1 MDHEN and CDR2 SYDVKM. Trimming stripped 3 bases from V and 6 bases from J, with 3 bases between. DNA for the CDR3: TGTGCCAGCAGTTTCCGTCAGCCCCAGCATTTT. It codes for CASSFRQPQHF.

Notes on this clone: The germline gene is not matched at one end of the junction; a read error may be the cause. The V gene is TRBV5-1, the J gene TRBJ2-1, with TRBD2 matching over 10 bases. Germline lookup yields CDR1 SGHRS and CDR2 YFSETQ. The CDR3 contains 15 residues. For the CDR3, the DNA is TGCGCCAGCGGCTTGCTGGAAGCGGGAGGGAGTGAGCAGTTCTTC. Translating it yields CASGLLEAGGSEQFF. Complete variable domain (other parts from reference TRBV5-1 and TRBJ2-1): KAGVTQTPRYLIKTRGQQVTLSCSPISGHRSVSWYQQTPGQGLQFLFEYFSETQRNKGNFPGRFSGRQFSNSRSEMNVSTLELGDSALYLCASGLLEAGGSEQFFGPGTRLTVL.